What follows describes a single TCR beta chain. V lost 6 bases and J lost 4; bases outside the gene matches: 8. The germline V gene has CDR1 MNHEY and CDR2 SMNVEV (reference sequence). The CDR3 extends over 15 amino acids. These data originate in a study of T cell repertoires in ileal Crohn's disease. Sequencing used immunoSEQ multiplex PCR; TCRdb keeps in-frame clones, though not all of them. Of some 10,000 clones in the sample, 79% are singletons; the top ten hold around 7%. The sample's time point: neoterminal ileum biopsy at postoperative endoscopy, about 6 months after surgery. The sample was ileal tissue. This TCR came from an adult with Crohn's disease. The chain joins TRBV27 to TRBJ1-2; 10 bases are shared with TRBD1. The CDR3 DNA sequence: TGTGCCAGCAGCCAGACAGGGGGCTTTAGCTATGGCTACACCTTC. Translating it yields CASSQTGGFSYGYTF.